This T cell receptor (beta chain) came from a study of blood T cell repertoires in COVID-19 (dated by TCRdb to between 2020 and 2021). In the study overall: Samples covering the acute and convalescent phases of COVID-19 were provided by collaborators in the United States, Italy and Spain. Where HLA class I and class II types were available, the types were taken from metadata supplied by the sample provider, not from assay-based typing. Deeply sampled blood TCRbeta repertoires from subjects exposed to, actively infected with, or recovered from COVID-19 were included in the dataset. The prospective study material was composed of cDNA or gDNA derived from T cells, B-cell-depleted T cells, or PBMCs. The sample metadata nearly always contained a de-identified subject ID, COVID-19 status, age in years and sex. The repertoires were released in a freely available public database intended as a resource for research on the immune response to SARS-CoV-2. Samples came from the ongoing ImmuneRACE study (first 160 participants) plus 1,254 subjects from 6 global collaborators. General conclusions and limits of the study: How much clinical and demographic metadata was included differed by source and by participant, and the metadata was provided uncurated.

Collaborating institutions collected whole blood in K2EDTA tubes following their own protocols. For TCRbeta analysis, collaborators shipped samples as frozen whole blood, isolated PBMCs, or DNA extracted from either of those sample types. TCRbeta CDR3 regions were amplified from genomic DNA using the immunoSEQ Assay, a bias-controlled multiplex PCR. The paper's processing steps were these. The number of nucleated cells in each sample was estimated from the amplification of reference gene primers within the assay. To quantify the absolute abundance of each unique TCRbeta CDR3 rearrangement, sequence reads were collapsed and filtered. For each sample, productive Simpson clonality was calculated by taking the square root of Simpson's diversity index across productive rearrangements. TCRdb limited this immuneACCESS table to in-frame rearrangements with V and J called. A share of clones is missing; checked studies link under half to unresolved V genes, and the rest is unexplained. V, J and clone size derive from that table, while D and trimming were established from the DNA sequence. The sample data list approximately 53,000 clones, and approximately 88% of these were observed just once. The ten largest clones capture around 2.2% of the sample.

Spanning cysteine to phenylalanine, the CDR3 consists of 15 amino acids. Only the CDR3 portion is preserved as DNA: 45 bases, with reading frame beginning at the first base. Here V drops 3 bases and J drops 4 bases, and the junction holds 5 bases not matched to any gene. The germline V gene (reference sequence) provides CDR1 LGHDT and CDR2 YNNKEL. A remark on this clone: The antigen it recognizes is unknown. No base-level quality is on record; no much larger clone is a single base apart.

The chain joins TRBV3-1 (or the pseudogene TRBV3-2) to TRBJ2-7, with TRBD2 identical over 11 junction bases. The TCR originated in a human donor in a cohort sampled during active COVID-19. Source material: peripheral blood. The DNA sequence is given as TGTGCCAGCAGCCACCTGACTAGCGGGGAATACGAGCAGTACTTC. Its amino acids are CASSHLTSGEYEQYF.